This paragraph covers one T cell receptor (beta chain) sequence. The sample belongs to a study of blood T cell repertoires in COVID-19. Method: immunoSEQ multiplex PCR; TCRdb's copy keeps in-frame clones and lacks some. The data hold fewer than 300,000 clones, with roughly 86% observed a single time. The V gene's germline CDR1 is SGHTA and CDR2 FQGNSA. CDR3 length: 13 residues. Deletions cut 6 bases from V and 0 bases from J, with 8 bases between. This TCR was recovered from a man aged 40-49 years who had recovered from COVID-19. The sequenced sample consisted of peripheral blood. V and J are TRBV7-2 and TRBJ1-1; D call uncertain. The CDR3 loop reads CASRPGLNTEAFF. The DNA of the CDR3 is TGTGCCAGCAGGCCGGGTTTGAACACTGAAGCTTTCTTT.